These 5 T cell receptor beta chains came from one sample sequenced in a study of T cell repertoires in cytomegalovirus infection. One entry per CDR3 protein, called by TCRdb with MiXCR from the reads. The table lists approximately 270,000 distinct CDR3 sequences, 22% of them singletons. These receptors lack a known antigen. Source: cultured PBMCs, taken from culture after CMV antigen stimulation. These receptors were collected from a human donor in good health (CMV status not recorded). Some clones in this sample may be carry-over from other donors' samples.

This clonotype was found once. The CDR3 DNA reads as TGTGCCAGCAGCCCTGATGCGCCCCGGAACCTGAGGCTTTCACCCCTCCACTTT. It is translated as CASSPDAPRNLRLSPLHF. This chain connects TRBV6-5 to TRBJ1-6; no reliable D call. V gave up 6 bases and J gave up 9 bases, with 27 bases separating them. This CDR3 is 18 amino acids long. The germline gives CDR1 MNHEY, CDR2 SVGAGI.

This clonotype was seen only a few times. CDR3 sequence (DNA): TGTGCCAGGCGACATACTATTGCTACCCCCTACGAGCAGTACTTC. Its protein is CARRHTIATPYEQYF. V and J are TRBV6-1 and TRBJ2-7; D unresolved. Trimming took 9 bases from V and 2 from J, leaving 20 bases between them. The germline gives CDR1 MNHNS, CDR2 SASEGT. CDR3 size: 15 residues.

Only a few counts were recorded for this clonotype. This chain connects TRBV4-3 to TRBJ2-6; no firm D call. Between the trimmed V and J ends, which lost 3 bases and 0 bases, there was a span of 9 bases. This CDR3 contains 16 residues. CDR1 and CDR2 from the germline V gene are LGHNA and YSLEER. The CDR3 DNA follows: TGCGCCAGCAGCCAGGTCGAGTTCTCTGGGGCCAACGTCCTGACTTTC. Its protein is CASSQVEFSGANVLTF.

This clonotype has a handful of counts. The V gene is TRBV28, the J gene TRBJ2-6; the D gene is possibly TRBD2 (6 bases). CDR3 size: 19 residues. V was trimmed by 4 bases and J by 0 bases, leaving 19 bases between them. Germline V gene lookup returns CDR1 MDHEN and CDR2 SYDVKM. CDR3 protein: CASSSLYGEDPSGANVLTF. In DNA, the CDR3 is TGTGCCAGCAGTTCCCTCTACGGGGAGGACCCCTCTGGGGCCAACGTCCTGACTTTC.

A few counts support this clonotype. V gene TRBV6-1 combines with J gene TRBJ2-3; D gene ambiguous. V was shortened by 5 bases and J by 0 bases, with 12 bases between the two germline ends. Germline V gene data show CDR1 as MNHNS and CDR2 as SASEGT. The CDR3 runs to 15 residues. The CDR3: CASSPGPTSTDTQYF. CDR3 DNA sequence: TGTGCCAGCAGTCCAGGTCCCACCAGCACAGATACGCAGTATTTT.